These T cell receptor beta chains were read from a single sample in a study of blood T cell repertoires in COVID-19. Produced via immunoSEQ multiplex PCR; TCRdb's table is partial and in-frame only. Of a few hundred thousand clones in the sample, roughly 85% were seen once. Sequencing was carried out using peripheral blood. All receptors come from a man aged 55 to 70 who had recovered from COVID-19. Both conserved end residues are part of each CDR3. Each record gives: clone size, CDR3 length, D gene, V gene, J gene, CDR3 protein, CDR3 DNA. A D gene is named only where the DNA matches it firmly. Clone size, where shown, is once, few, many, or a class for clones that have expanded.

>NA|14|NA|TRBV9|TRBJ2-3
CASSRSGFTDTQYF
TGTGCCAGCAGCCGTAGCGGATTCACAGATACGCAGTATTTT
>NA|14|TRBD1|TRBV7-9|TRBJ1-2
CASSLGAGQGAYTF
TGTGCCAGCAGCTTAGGGGCGGGACAGGGTGCCTACACCTTC
>NA|15|TRBD2|TRBV30|TRBJ2-3
CAWSGWLAGGDTQYF
TGTGCCTGGAGTGGGTGGCTAGCGGGGGGGGATACGCAGTATTTT
>NA|13|NA|TRBV2|TRBJ1-5
CASSVTSYQPQHF
TGTGCCAGCAGTGTAACTTCATATCAGCCCCAGCATTTT
>NA|13|NA|TRBV7-2|TRBJ1-6
CASSSGQNSPLHF
TGTGCCAGCAGCTCCGGACAAAATTCACCCCTCCACTTT
>once|12|NA|TRBV6-6|TRBJ2-1
CASRGGSNEQFF
TGTGCCAGCAGAGGAGGGTCGAATGAGCAGTTCTTC
>NA|16|NA|TRBV5-5|TRBJ1-4
CASSLGAAGVNEKLFF
TGTGCCAGCAGCTTGGGGGCAGCAGGGGTCAATGAAAAACTGTTTTTT
>few|16|NA|TRBV5-6|TRBJ2-1
CASSFSGEVPYNEQFF
TGTGCCAGCAGCTTTAGCGGAGAGGTCCCCTACAATGAGCAGTTCTTC
>NA|16|NA|TRBV24-1|TRBJ2-7
CATSEGGAGISYEQYF
TGTGCCACCAGTGAGGGCGGGGCAGGAATTTCCTACGAGCAGTACTTC
>NA|17|NA|TRBV5-1|TRBJ1-2
CASSLLAGTGQNYGYTF
TGCGCCAGCAGCTTGTTGGCCGGGACGGGACAAAACTATGGCTACACCTTC
>NA|14|TRBD2|TRBV19|TRBJ2-7
CASSTGLGGVEQYF
TGTGCCAGTAGTACGGGACTAGGGGGTGTCGAGCAGTACTTC
>once|14|NA|TRBV27|TRBJ2-7
CASSMGRSSYEQYF
TGTGCCAGCAGCATGGGGAGGAGCTCCTACGAGCAGTACTTC
>NA|13|TRBD1|TRBV11-1|TRBJ2-3
CASSSYRGRTQYF
TGTGCCAGCAGCTCCTACAGGGGGCGCACGCAGTATTTT
>NA|16|TRBD2|TRBV3-1/TRBV3-2|TRBJ2-7
CASSQAPSGSSREQYF
TGTGCCAGCAGCCAAGCGCCTAGCGGGAGTTCAAGAGAGCAGTACTTC
>NA|15|NA|TRBV6-5|TRBJ1-3
CASSYANPAGNTIYF
TGTGCCAGCAGTTACGCCAACCCCGCGGGGAACACCATATATTTT
>many|15|TRBD1|TRBV7-2|TRBJ2-7
CASSSTGGNFYEQYF
TGTGCCAGCAGCTCTACAGGGGGAAACTTCTACGAGCAGTACTTC
>many|13|NA|TRBV28|TRBJ1-6
CASSYRGNSPLHF
TGTGCCAGCAGTTATCGAGGGAATTCACCCCTCCACTTT
>NA|17|TRBD1|TRBV3-1/TRBV3-2|TRBJ2-2
CASSQGQGLRYTGELFF
TGTGCCAGCAGCCAAGGACAGGGTCTAAGGTACACCGGGGAGCTGTTTTTT
>NA|17|NA|TRBV21-1|TRBJ2-2
CASSPRGGRGPEGELFF
TGTGCCAGCAGCCCCCGGGGCGGGAGGGGCCCCGAAGGGGAGCTGTTTTTT
>few|15|NA|TRBV4-2|TRBJ1-5
CASSQVGDSNQPQHF
TGTGCCAGCAGCCAAGTGGGCGACAGCAATCAGCCCCAGCATTTT
>once|16|TRBD2|TRBV4-1|TRBJ2-7
CASSVTSGTRAYEQYF
TGCGCCAGCTCGGTTACTAGCGGAACGAGGGCGTACGAGCAGTACTTC
>NA|15|NA|TRBV24-1|TRBJ2-3
CATSDRTRKGDTQYF
TGTGCCACCAGTGATCGGACACGCAAGGGGGATACGCAGTATTTT
>NA|14|TRBD1|TRBV7-2|TRBJ1-5
CASGAGQGNQPQHF
TGTGCCAGCGGTGCAGGACAGGGGAATCAGCCCCAGCATTTT
>NA|16|NA|TRBV4-1|TRBJ1-2
CASSQGISGTNYGYTF
TGCGCCAGCAGCCAGGGAATATCGGGGACTAACTATGGCTACACCTTC
>NA|12|NA|TRBV2|TRBJ2-7
CASSEQGYEQYF
TGTGCCAGCAGTGAACAGGGATACGAGCAGTACTTC
>NA|12|NA|TRBV19|TRBJ1-1
CASSWPNTEAFF
TGTGCCAGTAGTTGGCCGAACACTGAAGCTTTCTTT
>NA|14|TRBD1|TRBV5-1|TRBJ1-1
CASSLGQIDTEAFF
TGCGCCAGCAGCCTGGGACAGATCGACACTGAAGCTTTCTTT
>NA|14|NA|TRBV7-2|TRBJ2-5
CASSARGARETQYF
TGTGCCAGCAGCGCCCGGGGGGCGCGGGAGACCCAGTACTTC